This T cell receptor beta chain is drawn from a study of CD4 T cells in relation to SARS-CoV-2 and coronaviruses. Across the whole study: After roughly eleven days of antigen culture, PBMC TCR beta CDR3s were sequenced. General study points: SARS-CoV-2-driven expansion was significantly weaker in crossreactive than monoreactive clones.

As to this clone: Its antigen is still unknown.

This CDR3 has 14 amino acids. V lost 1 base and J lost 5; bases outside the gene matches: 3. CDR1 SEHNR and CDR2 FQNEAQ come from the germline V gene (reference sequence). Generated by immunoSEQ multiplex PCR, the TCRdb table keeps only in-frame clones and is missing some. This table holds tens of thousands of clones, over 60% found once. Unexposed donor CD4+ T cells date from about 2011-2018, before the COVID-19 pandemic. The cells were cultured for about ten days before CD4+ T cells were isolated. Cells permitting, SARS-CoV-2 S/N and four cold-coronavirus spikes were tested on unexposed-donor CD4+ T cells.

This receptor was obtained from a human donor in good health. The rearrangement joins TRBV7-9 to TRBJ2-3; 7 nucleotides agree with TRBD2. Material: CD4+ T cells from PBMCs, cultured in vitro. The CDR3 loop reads CASSLGRGEDTQYF. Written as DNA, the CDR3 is TGTGCCAGCAGCTTAGGTCGGGGGGAAGATACGCAGTATTTT.